This entry describes one T cell receptor (beta chain). As yet, its antigen is unknown. Researchers collected approximately 9.5 milliliters of peripheral blood from every single donor. This record belongs to a study of blood T cells in healthy people across ages. Overall study results and limits: Observed TCR beta diversity showed a strong correlation with the percentage of naive T cells as measured by flow cytometry. Donor CMV infection status was unknown, possibly confounding age-related changes in expanded clonotypes.

The second PCR ran about 7 to 12 cycles with a sample-barcoded 5' primer and J-beta primers. TCRdb called the 5' RACE reads again in MiXCR, with one record for every CDR3 protein. The sample contains approximately 730,000 distinct CDR3 sequences, roughly 45% of which appear only once. With V trimmed by 3 bases and J by 1 base, 6 bases remained unmatched. The CDR3 loop spans 15 amino acids. Germline values: CDR1 SGHRS, CDR2 YFSETQ. What was sequenced was blood. The rearrangement links TRBV5-1 to TRBJ1-1; 7 bases fit TRBD1. This clonotype was sampled from a woman aged 55-70 years in good health. CDR3 in amino acids: CASSSTGVRNTEAFF. Written as DNA, the CDR3 is TGCGCCAGCAGCTCTACAGGGGTTCGGAACACTGAAGCTTTCTTT.